This TCR beta chain emerged from a study of shared clonotypes between healthy human individuals. Study-wide findings and caveats: Sorted-subset sequencing was shown by rarefaction to be incomplete despite large depth. When compared with the clonotypes that were shared by all four sorted-subset donors, the non-shared clonotypes turned out to have lower generation probabilities.

CD45RO-negative cells were positively selected for CCR7, leaving out terminally differentiated effector memory CD45RA+ cells. The germline CDR1 and CDR2 sequences are SGHAT and FQNNGV. This CDR3 is built from 16 residues. V shed 1 base and J shed 4 bases, with 16 bases lying between them. In the sorted-subset replicate PCRs, approximately 200 ng DNA, some 30,000 T cell genomes, was used. Clones were sequenced by immunoSEQ multiplex PCR, and TCRdb holds only the in-frame ones, with some missing. The sample holds about 2 million clones; about 95% are singletons and the top ten take around 1.1%. Comments on this clone: The target antigen is unknown. The sample holds other DNA sequences that translate to the same CDR3.

The sequencing input was naive CD8+ T cells sorted from blood. The receptor was derived from a man younger than 35 in good health. The genes are TRBV11-2 and TRBJ1-1; D is uncertain. The CDR3 DNA sequence: TGTGCCAGCAGCTTAGGGTGGGGAGCGTTCGGCACTGAAGCTTTCTTT. Its translation: CASSLGWGAFGTEAFF.